The clone carrying this T cell receptor (beta chain) was seen only a few times. The record originates from a study of molecular identifiers for immune sequencing clone quantification. The J segment lost 7 bases and the V segment lost 4 bases, leaving 13 bases of the junction unmatched. The CDR3 sequence is 15 residues long. Germline loops: CDR1 MGHRA, CDR2 YSYEKL. TCRdb used MiXCR to reprocess the PCR reads, holding one entry per CDR3 protein. The sample holds 20,000 to 30,000 distinct CDR3 sequences, about a sixth seen once. This sequence originates from a human donor in good health. Some libraries in this study had Jurkat cell RNA spiked in. The J gene is TRBJ2-7, the V gene TRBV4-1, with TRBD2 matching 7 bases. Sequencing used naive CD8+ T cells from blood, with Jurkat cell RNA spiked in. Subset in this sample: FACS-sorted CD8+CD4-CCR7+CD45RA+ naive T cells. The chain's CDR3 is CASSPRTGGAWEQYF. The CDR3 DNA reads TGCGCCAGCAGCCCGCGAACGGGGGGAGCCTGGGAGCAGTACTTC.